The rows below give T cell receptor beta chains drawn from one sample of a study of control samples from healthy donors and cancer patients. Repertoires were generated with immunoSEQ multiplex PCR, while TCRdb's copy carries only in-frame clones and drops some. Of some 120,000 clones listed, roughly nine tenths are singletons. Sequenced input: PBMCs. The receptors originated from a woman in her forties or fifties with colorectal cancer. Both conserved end residues are part of each CDR3. D genes are given only for firm matches. Expanded clones get a size class; other rows say once, few or many, or leave the size out.

v_call	j_call	clone_size	d_call	cdr3_nt	cdr3_aa
TRBV24-1	TRBJ2-6	.	TRBD1	TGTGCCACCAGCGAGGGACAGGGCTCTGGGGCCAACGTCCTGACTTTC	CATSEGQGSGANVLTF
TRBV7-9	TRBJ1-1	.	.	TGTGCCAGCAGCAGACAGGATGAGAACACTGAAGCTTTCTTT	CASSRQDENTEAFF
TRBV4-1	TRBJ1-2	.	.	TGCGCCAGCAGCCGGGCTTTCGTTGGCTATGGCTACACCTTC	CASSRAFVGYGYTF
TRBV2	TRBJ1-5	.	.	TGTGCCAGCAGTGGCCCGGGACCTTATAGCAATCAGCCCCAGCATTTT	CASSGPGPYSNQPQHF
TRBV9	TRBJ1-1	once	.	TGTGCCAGCAGCGTTCAGGGGAACACTGAAGCTTTCTTT	CASSVQGNTEAFF
TRBV6-5	TRBJ2-4	.	.	TGTGCCAGTCGCCAAAACATTCAGTACTTC	CASRQNIQYF
TRBV12-3/TRBV12-4	TRBJ2-5	once	.	TGTGCCAGCAGTTTACACAGCGAAGAGACCCAGTACTTC	CASSLHSEETQYF
TRBV6-1	TRBJ2-1	.	TRBD2	TGTGCCAGCAGTGAATCGGGACTAGTTTACAATGAGCAGTTCTTC	CASSESGLVYNEQFF
TRBV10-3	TRBJ1-1	.	.	TGTGCCATCAGTGAAGCCCAGAACACTGAAGCTTTCTTT	CAISEAQNTEAFF
TRBV2	TRBJ1-2	.	.	TGTGCCAGCAGTGAGGGGGGGCGTATCTATGGCTACACCTTC	CASSEGGRIYGYTF
TRBV19	TRBJ2-2	.	TRBD1	TGTGCCAGTAGCAGAACAGGGGGCTCCGGGGAGCTGTTTTTT	CASSRTGGSGELFF
TRBV25-1	TRBJ1-3	.	.	TGTGCCAGCAGTGTAATCGACAGCTACTCTGGAAACACCATATATTTT	CASSVIDSYSGNTIYF
TRBV29-1	TRBJ1-2	.	.	TGCAGCGCCGGGGGGGGCTTGGACTATGGCTACACCTTC	CSAGGGLDYGYTF
TRBV3-1/TRBV3-2	TRBJ1-4	.	TRBD1	TGTGCCAGCAGCGGACGGGGGACAGGCGGGGAAAAACTGTTTTTT	CASSGRGTGGEKLFF
TRBV7-9	TRBJ2-7	.	.	TGTGCCAGCAGCCACAAACGGCGTTTCGGGCACGAGCAGTACTTC	CASSHKRRFGHEQYF
TRBV27	TRBJ1-6	.	.	TGTGCCAGCAGTGCGGGCAGGGTTAGTTCACCCCTCCACTTT	CASSAGRVSSPLHF
TRBV5-5	TRBJ2-3	once	.	TGTGCCAGCAGCTTGGATAGGACAGTAATTACGAGCACAGATACGCAGTATTTT	CASSLDRTVITSTDTQYF
TRBV27	TRBJ1-2	.	.	TGTGCCAGCACGAAACCTGGCTACACCTTC	CASTKPGYTF
TRBV7-9	TRBJ1-2	.	.	TGTGCCAGCAGCCCACAAGGAGGCTATGGCTACACCTTC	CASSPQGGYGYTF
TRBV2	TRBJ1-1	.	TRBD1	TGTGCCAGCAGAGGGACAGCGATGAACACTGAAGCTTTCTTT	CASRGTAMNTEAFF
TRBV2	TRBJ2-7	once	TRBD2	TGTGCCAGCAATAAACTAGCGGGAGGGCCCTACGAGCAGTACTTC	CASNKLAGGPYEQYF
TRBV10-3	TRBJ1-5	once	.	TGTGCCATCAGTGAGTCCGGCGGGGGTCGAGGACAGACTAGCAATCAGCCCCAGCATTTT	CAISESGGGRGQTSNQPQHF
TRBV7-3	TRBJ2-5	.	.	TGTGCCAGCAGCCACGACAGGACCGCCCCGGAGACCCAGTACTTC	CASSHDRTAPETQYF
TRBV6-5	TRBJ2-3	.	TRBD2	TGTGCCAGCAGTTATCAGCTAGCGGGGGCCGCAGATACGCAGTATTTT	CASSYQLAGAADTQYF
TRBV28	TRBJ1-1	.	.	TGTGCCAGCAGCCGGGTGGTGTCATGGGACACTGAAGCTTTCTTT	CASSRVVSWDTEAFF
TRBV30	TRBJ1-2	.	TRBD1	TGTGCCTGGACGACAGGGGGCTATGGCTACACCTTC	CAWTTGGYGYTF
TRBV11-2	TRBJ2-1	few	.	TGTGCCAGCAGCCCTCGGGTCGGGACCTACAATGAGCAGTTCTTC	CASSPRVGTYNEQFF
TRBV19	TRBJ1-6	.	TRBD1	TGTGCCAGTAGTTCGCGCCCGGACAGGGCGGCGGATTCACCCCTCCACTTT	CASSSRPDRAADSPLHF
TRBV30	TRBJ1-1	.	.	TGTGCCTGGAGGGGGGGGATGGTGACTGAAGCTTTCTTT	CAWRGGMVTEAFF
TRBV7-2	TRBJ1-1	few	.	TGTGCCAGCAGCCCCCGGGCTCTGAACACTGAAGCTTTCTTT	CASSPRALNTEAFF
TRBV12-3/TRBV12-4	TRBJ1-1	.	.	TGTGCCAGCAGTTTAGCGCTGCGGGCTGAAGCTTTCTTT	CASSLALRAEAFF
TRBV11-2	TRBJ2-2	.	.	TGTGCCAGCAGTCACCTGCACAGGGAGGGGTCCGGGGAGCTGTTTTTT	CASSHLHREGSGELFF
TRBV3-1/TRBV3-2	TRBJ2-7	.	.	TGTGCCAGCAGCCAAGCTGTCGTCTCCTACGAGCAGTACTTC	CASSQAVVSYEQYF
TRBV27	TRBJ2-5	.	.	TGTGCCAGCAGTTCATGGAGCAGGCAGGAGGTCCAGTACTTC	CASSSWSRQEVQYF
TRBV19	TRBJ1-1	.	TRBD1	TGTGCCAGTAGTAGGCGACAGGGTGTCTACACTGAAGCTTTCTTT	CASSRRQGVYTEAFF
TRBV11-2	TRBJ2-7	.	.	TGTGCCAGCAGCTTAGATGTTCAGAACAGCTACGAGCAGTACTTC	CASSLDVQNSYEQYF
TRBV19	TRBJ2-7	.	.	TGTGCCAGTAAGGGTAGCGACTACGAGCAGTACTTC	CASKGSDYEQYF
TRBV5-1	TRBJ2-3	.	TRBD2	TGCGCCAGCAGCTTACAGCGGGGACTCACAGATACGCAGTATTTT	CASSLQRGLTDTQYF
TRBV19	TRBJ2-7	.	.	TGTGCCAGTAGTATGATAGGGAGCTACGAGCAGTACTTC	CASSMIGSYEQYF
TRBV19	TRBJ1-6	few	TRBD1	TGTGCCAGTAGTAGAAAGGTTCAGGGGGCAATGTCCTATAATTCACCCCTCCACTTT	CASSRKVQGAMSYNSPLHF